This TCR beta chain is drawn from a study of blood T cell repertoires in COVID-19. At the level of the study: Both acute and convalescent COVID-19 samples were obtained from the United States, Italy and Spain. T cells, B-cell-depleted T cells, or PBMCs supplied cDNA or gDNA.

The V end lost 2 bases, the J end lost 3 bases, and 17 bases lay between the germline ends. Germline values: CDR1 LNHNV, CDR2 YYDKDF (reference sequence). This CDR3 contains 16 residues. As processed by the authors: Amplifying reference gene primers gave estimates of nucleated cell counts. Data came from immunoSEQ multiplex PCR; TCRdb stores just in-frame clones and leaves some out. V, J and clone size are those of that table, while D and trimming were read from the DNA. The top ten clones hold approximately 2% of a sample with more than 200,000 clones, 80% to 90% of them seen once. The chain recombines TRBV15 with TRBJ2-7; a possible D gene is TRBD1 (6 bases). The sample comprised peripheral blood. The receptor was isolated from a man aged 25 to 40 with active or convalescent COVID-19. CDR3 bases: TGTGCCACCAGCAGATTTGTTGGGACAAGCGACTACGAGCAGTACTTC. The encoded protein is CATSRFVGTSDYEQYF.